This entry is about one T cell receptor beta chain. This sample is drawn from a study of OX40 agonist ivuxolimab in advanced cancers. The data were produced by immunoSEQ multiplex PCR, yet TCRdb's version contains in-frame clones alone and is incomplete. The data hold about 100,000 clones, with approximately 87% observed a single time. V lost 4 bases and J 6 bases, leaving 13 bases between the germline ends. From germline, CDR1 is SGHRS and CDR2 YFSETQ. This CDR3 has 13 residues. The chain has TRBV5-1 and TRBJ1-1; D might be TRBD1 (5 bases). The specimen comprised CD4+ or CD8+ T cells sorted from blood, sampled in a trial of the OX40 agonist ivuxolimab. The clonotype originates from an adult with an advanced solid tumor such as melanoma, head and neck, liver or kidney cancer. This chain's CDR3 is CASSLGRTAEAFF. The DNA for the CDR3 is TGCGCCAGCAGCCTGGGACGGACGGCTGAAGCTTTCTTT.